One T cell receptor beta chain is described in this entry. The antigen remains undetermined. Trimming cost V 4 bases and J 3 bases, with 5 bases left between them. Germline CDR1 and CDR2: LGHNA and YNFKEQ. The CDR3 loop spans 12 amino acids. These data originate in a study of blood T cells in healthy people across ages. Every participating donor contributed roughly 9.6 milliliters of peripheral blood through a draw. General study findings and limits: The long-lived group displayed more naive CD4+ cells, plus higher diversity, than the aged donors did. Leaving the PBMCs unsorted stopped any conclusive comparison of naive versus antigen-experienced cells. It was held that diversity estimates obtained from one million T cells represented underestimates.

A sample-barcoded 5' primer and a J-beta primer mix were used in a second PCR of roughly 7 to 11 cycles. A single record per CDR3 protein comes from TCRdb applying MiXCR to the 5' RACE reads. The sample lists nearly 800,000 distinct CDR3 sequences; roughly three fifths were seen once. This TCR was recovered from a middle-aged man in good health. Material: blood. The chain uses TRBV4-2 and TRBJ2-3, with no clear D. CDR3 DNA: TGTGCCAGCAGCCGAGAAACAGATACGCAGTATTTT. Amino acids: CASSRETDTQYF.